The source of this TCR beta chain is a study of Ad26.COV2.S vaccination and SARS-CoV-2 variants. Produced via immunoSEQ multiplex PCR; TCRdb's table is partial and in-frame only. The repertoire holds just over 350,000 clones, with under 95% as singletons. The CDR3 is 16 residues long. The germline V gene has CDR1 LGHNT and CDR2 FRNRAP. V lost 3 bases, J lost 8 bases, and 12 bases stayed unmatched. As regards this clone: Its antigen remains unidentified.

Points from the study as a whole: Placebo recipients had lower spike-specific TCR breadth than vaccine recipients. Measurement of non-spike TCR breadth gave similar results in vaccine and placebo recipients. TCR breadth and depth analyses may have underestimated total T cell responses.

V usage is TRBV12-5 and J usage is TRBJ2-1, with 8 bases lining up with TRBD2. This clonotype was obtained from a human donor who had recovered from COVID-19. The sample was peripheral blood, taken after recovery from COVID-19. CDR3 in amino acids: CASGFRALGTRHEQFF. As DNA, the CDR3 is TGTGCTAGTGGTTTTAGGGCCCTAGGGACTAGGCATGAGCAGTTCTTC. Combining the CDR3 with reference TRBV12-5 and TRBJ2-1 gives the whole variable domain DARVTQTPRHKVTEMGQEVTMRCQPILGHNTVFWYRQTMMQGLELLAYFRNRAPLDDSGMPKDRFSAEMPDATLATLKIQPSEPRDSAVYFCASGFRALGTRHEQFFGPGTRLTVL.